This T cell receptor (beta chain) is from a study of cytomegalovirus exposure and HLA in healthy donors. Across the study: Prior work identified roughly 120 million unique TCR beta sequences in about 179 million T cells. Points from the study as a whole: Most TCR sequences proved rare, with some public TCRs found in many donors. According to an earlier analysis, most TCR beta V segments yielded productive rearrangements about 87% or about 30% of the time.

Both 60 Vbeta primers and 13 Jbeta primers went into the PCR. TCRdb's table, derived via immunoSEQ multiplex PCR, lists solely in-frame clones and lacks some. Of around 110,000 clones listed, approximately 70% are singletons. This clone occurred a few times. Its antigen remains unknown. Each donor was healthy, and each was a bone marrow donor. The clonotype was recovered from a young man in good health and CMV-seropositive. The specimen was PBMCs.

This CDR3 reads CSVGGQGYNEQFF. CDR3 in DNA: TGCAGCGTTGGCGGACAGGGCTACAATGAGCAGTTCTTC. The V and J genes are TRBV29-1 and TRBJ2-1; TRBD1 matches 8 bases. This CDR3 region has 13 residues. J was trimmed by 3 bases and V by 4 bases; bases with no gene match: 2. The germline CDR1 and CDR2 sequences are SQVTM and ANQGSEA.